These T cell receptor beta chains were read from a single sample in a study of neurological immune-mediated disorders. MiXCR, run by TCRdb on the 5' RACE reads, gives a single entry per CDR3 protein. Of 50,000 or so distinct CDR3 sequences listed, more than 3.5% are singletons. Input material: PBMCs. These receptors all come from a man aged 60 to 69 with multiple sclerosis. Each CDR3 is given with its conserved first and last residue. The order of the fields is V gene, J gene, CDR3 protein.

TRBV20-1	TRBJ1-1	CSARQGSKTEAFF
TRBV5-1	TRBJ1-3	CASSLGQADSGNTIYF
TRBV20-1	TRBJ2-3	CSARVALETDTQYF
TRBV20-1	TRBJ2-7	CSARLPYEQYF
TRBV6-1	TRBJ1-6	CASSTQTTGNSPLHF
TRBV7-8	TRBJ2-2	CALSAAEETGELFF
TRBV6-4	TRBJ1-3	CASSRTGASSGNTIYF
TRBV10-3	TRBJ2-1	CAIYRDGDNEQFF
TRBV7-6	TRBJ2-5	CASSTTSREQYF
TRBV5-1	TRBJ2-7	CASSLVLAGGQEQYF
TRBV20-1	TRBJ1-5	CSAKGLGFNQPQHF
TRBV5-1	TRBJ2-5	CASSLGKETQYF
TRBV5-1	TRBJ2-1	CASSLGQVSYNEQFF
TRBV10-2	TRBJ2-7	CASSESSGEYEQYF
TRBV18	TRBJ1-1	CASSPTGHMNTEAFF
TRBV10-3	TRBJ2-7	CAISESQEQYF
TRBV5-1	TRBJ1-1	CASSLIPGTGRGETEAFF
TRBV20-1	TRBJ2-5	CSARGQTSGGTETQYF
TRBV7-2	TRBJ2-7	CASSLATYEQYF
TRBV7-2	TRBJ2-1	CASSLASGGRREQFF
TRBV27	TRBJ1-1	CASSLAIYTEAFF
TRBV20-1	TRBJ1-5	CSAREGGQPQHF
TRBV5-1	TRBJ1-1	CASSLVPDNRLEAFF